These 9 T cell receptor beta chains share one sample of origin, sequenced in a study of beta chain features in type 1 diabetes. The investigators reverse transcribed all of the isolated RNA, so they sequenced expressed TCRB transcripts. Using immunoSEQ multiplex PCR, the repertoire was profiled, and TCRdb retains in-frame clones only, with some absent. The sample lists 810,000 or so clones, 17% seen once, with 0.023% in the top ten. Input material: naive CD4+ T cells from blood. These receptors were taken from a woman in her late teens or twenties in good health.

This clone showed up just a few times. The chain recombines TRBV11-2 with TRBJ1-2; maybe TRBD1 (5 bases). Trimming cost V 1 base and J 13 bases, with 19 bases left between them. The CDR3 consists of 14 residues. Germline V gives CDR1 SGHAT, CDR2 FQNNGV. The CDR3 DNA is TGTGCCAGCAGCTTAGTCTCCCGCATCGGGGCGCGCACCTTC. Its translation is CASSLVSRIGARTF.

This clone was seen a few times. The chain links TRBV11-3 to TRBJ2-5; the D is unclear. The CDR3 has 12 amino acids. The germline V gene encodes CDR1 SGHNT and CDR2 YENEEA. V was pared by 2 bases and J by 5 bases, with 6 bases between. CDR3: CASSLIGETQYF. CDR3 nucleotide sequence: TGTGCCAGCAGCTTAATAGGGGAGACCCAGTACTTC. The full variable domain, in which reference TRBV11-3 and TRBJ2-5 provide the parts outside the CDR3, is EAGVVQSPRYKIIEKKQPVAFWCNPISGHNTLYWYLQNLGQGPELLIRYENEEAVDDSQLPKDRFSAERLKGVDSTLKIQPAELGDSAVYLCASSLIGETQYFGPGTRLLVL.

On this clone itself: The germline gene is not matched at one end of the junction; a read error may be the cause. The CDR3 DNA reads TGTGCCAGCAGTCCAGACAGACACTTT. Amino acid sequence: CASSPDRHF. The chain recombines TRBV27 with TRBJ1-1; D is perhaps TRBD1 (5 bases). The CDR3 has 9 amino acids. CDR1 and CDR2 (germline): MNHEY, SMNVEV (reference sequence).

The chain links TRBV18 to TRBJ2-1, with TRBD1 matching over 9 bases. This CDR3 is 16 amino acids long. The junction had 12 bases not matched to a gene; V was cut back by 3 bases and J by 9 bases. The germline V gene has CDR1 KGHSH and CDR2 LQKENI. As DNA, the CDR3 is TGTGCCAGCTCACCCGGGACAGGGTGGGGAAACGGTGAGCAGTTCTTC. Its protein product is CASSPGTGWGNGEQFF.

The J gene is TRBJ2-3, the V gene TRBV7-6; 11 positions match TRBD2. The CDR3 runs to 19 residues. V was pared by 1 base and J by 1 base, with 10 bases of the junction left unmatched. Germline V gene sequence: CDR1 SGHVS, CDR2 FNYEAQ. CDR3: CASSLVAGGQFPRTDTQYF. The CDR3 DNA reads TGTGCCAGCAGCTTAGTAGCGGGAGGGCAGTTCCCCCGCACAGATACGCAGTATTTT.

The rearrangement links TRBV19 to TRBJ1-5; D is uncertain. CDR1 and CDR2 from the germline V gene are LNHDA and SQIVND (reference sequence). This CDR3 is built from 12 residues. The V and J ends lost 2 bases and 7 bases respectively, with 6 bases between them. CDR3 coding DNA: TGTGCCAGTAGTATAAGGTACCAGCCCCAGCATTTT. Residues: CASSIRYQPQHF.

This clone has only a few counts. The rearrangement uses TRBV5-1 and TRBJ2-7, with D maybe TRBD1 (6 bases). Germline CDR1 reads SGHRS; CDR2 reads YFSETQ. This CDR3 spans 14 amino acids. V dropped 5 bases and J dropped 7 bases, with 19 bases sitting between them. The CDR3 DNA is TGCGCCAGCAGACCCCGACAGGCGGACGAAGAGCAGTACTTC. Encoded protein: CASRPRQADEEQYF.

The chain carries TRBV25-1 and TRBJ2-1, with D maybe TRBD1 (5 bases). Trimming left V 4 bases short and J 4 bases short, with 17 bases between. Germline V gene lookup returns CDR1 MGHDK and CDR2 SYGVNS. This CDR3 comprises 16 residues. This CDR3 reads CASSADTTIIYNEQFF. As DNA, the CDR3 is TGTGCCAGCAGTGCGGACACAACCATAATATACAATGAGCAGTTCTTC.

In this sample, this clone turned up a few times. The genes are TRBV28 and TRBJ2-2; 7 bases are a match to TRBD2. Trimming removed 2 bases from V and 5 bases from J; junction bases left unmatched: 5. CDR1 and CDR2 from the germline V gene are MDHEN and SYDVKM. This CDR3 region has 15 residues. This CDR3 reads CASSLGGSKTGELFF. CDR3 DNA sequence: TGTGCCAGCAGTTTAGGCGGGAGCAAGACCGGGGAGCTGTTTTTT.